This T cell receptor beta chain was documented in a study of OX40 agonist ivuxolimab in advanced cancers. About the study: The patients' treatment was ivuxolimab, an agonistic anti-OX40 (CD134) antibody. Patients received ivuxolimab, an intravenous treatment, every 2 weeks at 0.01 to 10 mg/kg. 30% to 40% of patients had received prior checkpoint inhibitor therapy.

The protocol was immunoSEQ multiplex PCR, while the TCRdb copy is restricted to in-frame clones and leaves out a portion. This sample has around 90,000 clones, with 87% found just once. The sequence was obtained from an adult with an advanced solid tumor such as melanoma, head and neck, liver or kidney cancer. The sequenced sample was CD4+ or CD8+ T cells sorted from blood, obtained in a trial of the OX40 agonist ivuxolimab.

CDR3 residues: CASSQALGLLQSSEQFF. CDR3 nucleotide sequence: TGTGCCAGCAGCCAAGCCTTAGGGTTATTACAAAGTAGTGAGCAGTTCTTC. J is TRBJ2-1 and V is TRBV14; D unresolved. V shed 1 base and J shed 9 bases, with 22 bases lying between them. Germline V gene data show CDR1 as SGHDN and CDR2 as FVKESK. This CDR3 contains 17 residues.